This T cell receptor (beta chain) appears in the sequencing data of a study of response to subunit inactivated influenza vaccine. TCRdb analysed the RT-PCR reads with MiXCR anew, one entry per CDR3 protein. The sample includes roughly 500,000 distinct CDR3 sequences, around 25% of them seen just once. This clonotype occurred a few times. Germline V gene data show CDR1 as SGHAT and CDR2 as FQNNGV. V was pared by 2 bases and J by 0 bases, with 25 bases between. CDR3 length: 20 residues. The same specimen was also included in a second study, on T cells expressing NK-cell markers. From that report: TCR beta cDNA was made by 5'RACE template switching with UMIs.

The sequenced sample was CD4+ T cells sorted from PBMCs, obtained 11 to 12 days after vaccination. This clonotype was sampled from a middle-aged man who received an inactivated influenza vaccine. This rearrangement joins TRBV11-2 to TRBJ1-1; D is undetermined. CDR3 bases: TGTGCCAGCAGCTTAAAGTATGACGTACGGTCGTTTAGGGTGAACACTGAAGCTTTCTTT. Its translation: CASSLKYDVRSFRVNTEAFF. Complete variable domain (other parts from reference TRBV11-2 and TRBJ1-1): EAGVAQSPRYKIIEKRQSVAFWCNPISGHATLYWYQQILGQGPKLLIQFQNNGVVDDSQLPKDRFSAERLKGVDSTLKIQPAKLEDSAVYLCASSLKYDVRSFRVNTEAFFGQGTRLTVV.